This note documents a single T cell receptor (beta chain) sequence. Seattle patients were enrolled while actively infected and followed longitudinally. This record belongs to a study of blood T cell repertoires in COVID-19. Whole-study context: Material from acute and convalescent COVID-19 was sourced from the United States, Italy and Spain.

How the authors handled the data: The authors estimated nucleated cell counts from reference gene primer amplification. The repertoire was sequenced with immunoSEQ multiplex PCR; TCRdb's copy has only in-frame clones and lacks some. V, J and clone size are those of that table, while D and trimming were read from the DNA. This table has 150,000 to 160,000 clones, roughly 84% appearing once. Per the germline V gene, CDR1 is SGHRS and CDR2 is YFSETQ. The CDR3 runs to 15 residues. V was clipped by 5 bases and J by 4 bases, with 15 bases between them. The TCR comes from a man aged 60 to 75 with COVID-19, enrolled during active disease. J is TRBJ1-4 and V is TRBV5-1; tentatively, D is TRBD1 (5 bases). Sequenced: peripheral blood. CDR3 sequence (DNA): TGCGCCAGCAGACCAGGTGGGGCCGGTAATGAAAAACTGTTTTTT. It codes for CASRPGGAGNEKLFF.